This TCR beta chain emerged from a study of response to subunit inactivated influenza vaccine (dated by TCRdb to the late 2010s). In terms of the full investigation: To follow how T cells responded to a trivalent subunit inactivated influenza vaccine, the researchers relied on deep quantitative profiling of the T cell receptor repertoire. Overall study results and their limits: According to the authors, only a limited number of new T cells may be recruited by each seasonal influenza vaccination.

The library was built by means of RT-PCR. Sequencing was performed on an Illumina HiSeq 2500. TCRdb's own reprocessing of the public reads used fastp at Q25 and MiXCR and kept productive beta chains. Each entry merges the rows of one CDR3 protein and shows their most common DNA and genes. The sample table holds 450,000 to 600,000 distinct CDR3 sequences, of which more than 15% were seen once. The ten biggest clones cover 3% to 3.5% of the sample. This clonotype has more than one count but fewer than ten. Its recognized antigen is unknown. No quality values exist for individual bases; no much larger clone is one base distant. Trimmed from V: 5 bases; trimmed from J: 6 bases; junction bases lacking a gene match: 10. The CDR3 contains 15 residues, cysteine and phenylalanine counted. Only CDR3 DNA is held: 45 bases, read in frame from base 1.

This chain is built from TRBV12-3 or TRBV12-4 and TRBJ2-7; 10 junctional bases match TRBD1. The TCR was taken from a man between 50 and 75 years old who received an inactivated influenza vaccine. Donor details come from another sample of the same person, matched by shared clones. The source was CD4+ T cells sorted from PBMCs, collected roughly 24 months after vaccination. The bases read TGTGCCAGCAGTCCCGCCGGGACAGGGGAAGTCGAGCAGTACTTC. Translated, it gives CASSPAGTGEVEQYF.